These 6 T cell receptor beta chains were all obtained from the same sample, sequenced in a study of Ad26.COV2.S vaccination and SARS-CoV-2 variants. The sample's treatment: some 20 received Ad26.COV2.S at low or high dose, single or two shots; about 5 received placebo; per-sample allocation not given. Sampling was performed 63 days after the first vaccine or placebo injection. Libraries were prepared by immunoSEQ multiplex PCR; TCRdb keeps only in-frame clonotypes and omits some of them. Among some 290,000 clones listed, more than 70% were seen once. This specimen was peripheral blood, taken in a trial of Ad26.COV2.S vaccine versus placebo. These receptors all come from a person between 18 and 65 years old who received the Ad26.COV2.S COVID-19 vaccine or a placebo.

In its sample, this clone was seen once. In DNA form, the CDR3 reads TGCAGTGCTAGTCGTCAGCCCTCCTACGAGCAGTACTTC. It specifies CSASRQPSYEQYF. The chain employs TRBV20-1 and TRBJ2-7; D not certain. Trimming took 3 bases from V and 0 from J, leaving 9 bases between them. CDR1 and CDR2 (germline): DFQATT, SNEGSKA (reference sequence). CDR3 length: 13 residues.

This chain joins TRBV2 and TRBJ2-1; no clear D gene. The CDR3 loop spans 12 amino acids. Germline V gene lookup returns CDR1 SNHLY and CDR2 FYNNEI. Deletions cut 7 bases from V and 3 bases from J, with 7 bases between. The CDR3 DNA reads TGTGCCAGCACCGCCCTCTACAATGAGCAGTTCTTC. It specifies CASTALYNEQFF.

The chain uses TRBV4-1 and TRBJ1-2; D gene uncertain. The length of the CDR3 is 13 residues. V was clipped by 4 bases and J by 5 bases, with 11 bases between them. The germline V gene has CDR1 MGHRA and CDR2 YSYEKL. CDR3 residues: CASSPAPVYGYTF. The CDR3 DNA sequence: TGCGCCAGCAGCCCCGCCCCGGTATATGGCTACACCTTC.

J is TRBJ2-7 and V is TRBV5-4; D is possibly TRBD1 (5 bases). The V end was cut by 4 bases, the J end by 2 bases, with 13 bases between. The CDR3 has 14 amino acids. Germline V gene sequence: CDR1 SGHNT, CDR2 YYREEE (reference sequence). The CDR3 nucleotides read TGTGCCAGCAGCCTCCGACAGAGCCCCTACGAGCAGTACTTC. This codes for CASSLRQSPYEQYF.

This chain uses TRBV18 with TRBJ1-5; the D gene is possibly TRBD1 (6 bases). CDR1 and CDR2 from the germline V gene are KGHSH and LQKENI. V was shortened by 2 bases and J by 1 base, with 9 bases between the two germline ends. This CDR3 spans 15 amino acids. CDR3 nucleotides: TGTGCCAGCTCACCAGAGGGGGGAAGCAATCAGCCCCAGCATTTT. Translation gives CASSPEGGSNQPQHF.

J is TRBJ2-5 and V is TRBV12-3 or TRBV12-4; D is ambiguous. V lost 2 bases and J lost 3, with 1 base in between. The length of the CDR3 is 11 residues. In DNA, the CDR3 is TGTGCCAGCAGTTTAAAAGAGACCCAGTACTTC. The encoded protein is CASSLKETQYF.